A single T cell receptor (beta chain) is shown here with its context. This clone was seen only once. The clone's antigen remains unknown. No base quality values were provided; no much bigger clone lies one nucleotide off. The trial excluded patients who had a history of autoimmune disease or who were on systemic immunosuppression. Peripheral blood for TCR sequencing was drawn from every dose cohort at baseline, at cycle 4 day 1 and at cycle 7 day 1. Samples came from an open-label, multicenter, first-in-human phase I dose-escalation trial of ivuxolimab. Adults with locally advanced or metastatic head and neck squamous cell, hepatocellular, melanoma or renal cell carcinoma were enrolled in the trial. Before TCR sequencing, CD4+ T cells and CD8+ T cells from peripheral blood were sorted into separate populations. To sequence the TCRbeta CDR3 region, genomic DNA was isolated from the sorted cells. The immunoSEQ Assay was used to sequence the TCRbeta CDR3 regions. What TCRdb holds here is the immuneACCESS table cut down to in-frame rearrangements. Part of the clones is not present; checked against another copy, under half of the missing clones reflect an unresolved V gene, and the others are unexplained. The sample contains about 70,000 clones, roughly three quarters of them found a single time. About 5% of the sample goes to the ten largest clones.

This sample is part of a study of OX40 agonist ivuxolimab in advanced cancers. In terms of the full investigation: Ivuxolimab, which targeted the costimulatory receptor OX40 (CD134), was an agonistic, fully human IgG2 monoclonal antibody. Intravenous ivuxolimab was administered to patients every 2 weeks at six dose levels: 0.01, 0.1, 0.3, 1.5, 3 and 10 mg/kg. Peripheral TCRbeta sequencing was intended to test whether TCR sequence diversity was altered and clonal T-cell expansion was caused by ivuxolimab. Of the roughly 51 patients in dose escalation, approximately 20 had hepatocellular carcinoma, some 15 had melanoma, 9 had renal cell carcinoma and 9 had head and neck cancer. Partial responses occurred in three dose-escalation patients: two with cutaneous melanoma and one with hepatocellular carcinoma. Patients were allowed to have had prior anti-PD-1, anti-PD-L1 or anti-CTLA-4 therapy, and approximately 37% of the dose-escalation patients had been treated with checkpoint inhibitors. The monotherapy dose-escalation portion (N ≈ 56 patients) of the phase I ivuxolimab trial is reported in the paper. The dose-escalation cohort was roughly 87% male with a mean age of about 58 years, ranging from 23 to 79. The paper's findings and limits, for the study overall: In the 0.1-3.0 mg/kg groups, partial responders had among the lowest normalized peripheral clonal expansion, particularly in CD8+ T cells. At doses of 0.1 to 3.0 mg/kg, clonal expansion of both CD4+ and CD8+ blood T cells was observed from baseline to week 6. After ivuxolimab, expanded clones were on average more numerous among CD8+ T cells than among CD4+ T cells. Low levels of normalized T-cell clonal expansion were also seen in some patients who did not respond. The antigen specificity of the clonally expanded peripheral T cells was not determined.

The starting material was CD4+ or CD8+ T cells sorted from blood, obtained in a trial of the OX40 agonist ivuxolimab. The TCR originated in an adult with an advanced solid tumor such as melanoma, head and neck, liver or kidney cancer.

DNA sequence: TGTGCCAGCTCCCCCGGGACAGGGCTTTACGAGCAGTACTTC. Translated, it reads CASSPGTGLYEQYF. Recombination joined TRBV18 with TRBJ2-7, with 9 central nucleotides matching TRBD1. V loses 6 bases at its end and J loses 4 bases; junction bases beyond the gene matches: 7. The germline V gene provides CDR1 KGHSH and CDR2 LQKENI. The CDR3 covers 14 residues, taking in both the cysteine and the phenylalanine. Here the CDR3 DNA is all that survives: 42 bases in frame from base 1.